These T cell receptor beta chains were read from a single sample in a study of blood T cells in healthy people across ages. TCRdb reprocessed the 5' RACE reads via MiXCR and lists one record per CDR3 protein. The sample lists about 650,000 distinct CDR3 sequences; 32% were seen once. The material sequenced was blood. These receptors all stem from an elderly woman in good health. CDR3s include the opening cysteine and the closing phenylalanine or tryptophan. Each record gives: CDR3 protein, CDR3 DNA, D gene, J gene, clone size, V gene. D genes are given only for firm matches. Size tells how often a clone was seen (once, few, many) or the class of an expanded clone, and some rows leave it out.

CDR3 protein: CAWSVGPSLRQPQHF; CDR3 DNA: TGTGCCTGGAGTGTAGGGCCCTCTCTCCGTCAGCCCCAGCATTTT; D gene: .; J gene: TRBJ1-5; clone size: .; V gene: TRBV30
CDR3 protein: CASSLTGTNSLSYEQYF; CDR3 DNA: TGTGCCAGCAGCCTGACCGGGACAAACTCCCTCTCCTACGAGCAGTACTTC; D gene: .; J gene: TRBJ2-7; clone size: .; V gene: TRBV7-2
CDR3 protein: CSARDIGYEQFF; CDR3 DNA: TGCAGTGCTAGAGATATCGGGTATGAGCAGTTCTTC; D gene: .; J gene: TRBJ2-1; clone size: few; V gene: TRBV20-1
CDR3 protein: CSAPEVDWNEQYF; CDR3 DNA: TGCAGCGCCCCTGAGGTCGATTGGAATGAGCAGTACTTC; D gene: .; J gene: TRBJ2-5; clone size: .; V gene: TRBV29-1
CDR3 protein: CASGRGNTEAFF; CDR3 DNA: TGTGCCAGCGGAAGGGGGAACACTGAAGCTTTCTTT; D gene: .; J gene: TRBJ1-1; clone size: many; V gene: TRBV6-5
CDR3 protein: CASTKSPSVFNTQYF; CDR3 DNA: TGTGCCAGTACCAAAAGTCCATCCGTTTTCAATACGCAGTATTTT; D gene: .; J gene: TRBJ2-3; clone size: few; V gene: TRBV19
CDR3 protein: CASSLSLVIYEQYF; CDR3 DNA: TGTGCCAGCAGTTTAAGTCTAGTGATCTACGAGCAGTACTTC; D gene: .; J gene: TRBJ2-7; clone size: many; V gene: TRBV2
CDR3 protein: CASSLPHQETQYF; CDR3 DNA: TGTGCCAGCAGCTTACCCCACCAAGAGACCCAGTACTTC; D gene: .; J gene: TRBJ2-5; clone size: once; V gene: TRBV7-8
CDR3 protein: CSASRQGDGYTF; CDR3 DNA: TGCAGTGCGAGCAGACAGGGAGATGGCTACACCTTC; D gene: TRBD1; J gene: TRBJ1-2; clone size: .; V gene: TRBV20-1
CDR3 protein: CASSLRQLLSSYNSPLHF; CDR3 DNA: TGTGCCAGCAGCTTACGACAGCTCCTAAGCTCCTATAATTCACCCCTCCACTTT; D gene: .; J gene: TRBJ1-6; clone size: .; V gene: TRBV13
CDR3 protein: CASSQDIGPTETQYF; CDR3 DNA: TGTGCCAGCAGCCAAGATATCGGGCCGACGGAGACCCAGTACTTC; D gene: .; J gene: TRBJ2-5; clone size: many; V gene: TRBV4-2
CDR3 protein: CSARREKETQYF; CDR3 DNA: TGCAGTGCTAGGAGGGAGAAAGAGACCCAGTACTTC; D gene: .; J gene: TRBJ2-5; clone size: .; V gene: TRBV20-1
CDR3 protein: CASSQQGGLKQFF; CDR3 DNA: TGTGCCAGCAGCCAGCAAGGGGGCCTGAAGCAGTTCTTC; D gene: TRBD1; J gene: TRBJ2-1; clone size: many; V gene: TRBV3-1
CDR3 protein: CASRVDRGSYEQYF; CDR3 DNA: TGTGCCAGCAGGGTGGACAGGGGCTCCTACGAGCAGTACTTC; D gene: TRBD1; J gene: TRBJ2-7; clone size: many; V gene: TRBV5-8
CDR3 protein: CAWSGGGGNGEQYF; CDR3 DNA: TGTGCCTGGAGTGGAGGGGGAGGAAATGGCGAGCAGTACTTC; D gene: .; J gene: TRBJ2-7; clone size: .; V gene: TRBV30
CDR3 protein: CASSPGTGASTDTQYF; CDR3 DNA: TGTGCCAGCAGCCCGGGGACAGGGGCTAGCACAGATACGCAGTATTTT; D gene: TRBD1; J gene: TRBJ2-3; clone size: many; V gene: TRBV5-6
CDR3 protein: CASSLQHEQYF; CDR3 DNA: TGTGCCAGCAGCTTGCAGCACGAGCAGTACTTC; D gene: .; J gene: TRBJ2-7; clone size: many; V gene: TRBV7-8
CDR3 protein: CASSRTGEDEKLFF; CDR3 DNA: TGTGCCAGCAGCCGAACAGGGGAGGATGAAAAACTGTTTTTT; D gene: TRBD1; J gene: TRBJ1-4; clone size: .; V gene: TRBV6-5
CDR3 protein: CASSLNGGGNTEAFF; CDR3 DNA: TGTGCCAGCAGCTTAAATGGGGGGGGGAACACTGAAGCTTTCTTT; D gene: .; J gene: TRBJ1-1; clone size: many; V gene: TRBV7-2
CDR3 protein: CSATRSTDTQYF; CDR3 DNA: TGCAGTGCTACCCGGTCCACAGATACGCAGTATTTT; D gene: .; J gene: TRBJ2-3; clone size: many; V gene: TRBV20-1
CDR3 protein: CASSRDRNYEQYF; CDR3 DNA: TGTGCCAGCAGTCGGGACAGGAACTACGAGCAGTACTTC; D gene: TRBD1; J gene: TRBJ2-7; clone size: .; V gene: TRBV12-3/TRBV12-4
CDR3 protein: CASSQRTGYGTEAFF; CDR3 DNA: TGTGCCAGCAGCCAAAGGACAGGGTACGGCACTGAAGCTTTCTTT; D gene: TRBD1; J gene: TRBJ1-1; clone size: .; V gene: TRBV14
CDR3 protein: CSAQGQFSTDTQYF; CDR3 DNA: TGCAGTGCCCAAGGACAGTTTAGCACAGATACGCAGTATTTT; D gene: .; J gene: TRBJ2-3; clone size: .; V gene: TRBV20-1
CDR3 protein: CASSLTGQNEKLFF; CDR3 DNA: TGTGCCAGCAGTCTGACAGGCCAAAATGAAAAACTGTTTTTT; D gene: .; J gene: TRBJ1-4; clone size: few; V gene: TRBV6-1
CDR3 protein: CASSQEIRFGYNEQFF; CDR3 DNA: TGTGCCAGCAGCCAAGAGATCCGGTTCGGCTACAATGAGCAGTTCTTC; D gene: .; J gene: TRBJ2-1; clone size: .; V gene: TRBV3-1
CDR3 protein: CSVNPTSASNEQFF; CDR3 DNA: TGCAGCGTGAACCCTACTAGCGCCTCAAATGAGCAGTTCTTC; D gene: TRBD2; J gene: TRBJ2-1; clone size: many; V gene: TRBV29-1
CDR3 protein: CASTRVGGTEAFF; CDR3 DNA: TGTGCCAGCACCCGTGTCGGGGGCACTGAAGCTTTCTTT; D gene: .; J gene: TRBJ1-1; clone size: few; V gene: TRBV7-6
CDR3 protein: CASSFGGARTGELFF; CDR3 DNA: TGTGCCAGCAGCTTTGGGGGGGCGCGCACCGGGGAGCTGTTTTTT; D gene: .; J gene: TRBJ2-2; clone size: .; V gene: TRBV5-4
CDR3 protein: CASSLKLGIQYF; CDR3 DNA: TGTGCCAGCAGCCTCAAGCTTGGCATTCAGTACTTC; D gene: .; J gene: TRBJ2-4; clone size: few; V gene: TRBV12-3/TRBV12-4
CDR3 protein: CASSLGKGRASGTSGKDTQYF; CDR3 DNA: TGTGCCAGCAGCTTAGGGAAGGGCAGAGCATCCGGGACTAGCGGAAAAGATACGCAGTATTTT; D gene: TRBD2; J gene: TRBJ2-3; clone size: .; V gene: TRBV7-3
CDR3 protein: CSAPVGPDWEQYF; CDR3 DNA: TGCAGTGCTCCGGTGGGGCCTGATTGGGAGCAGTACTTC; D gene: .; J gene: TRBJ2-7; clone size: few; V gene: TRBV20-1
CDR3 protein: CASSLYSYEQYF; CDR3 DNA: TGTGCCAGCAGTTTATACTCCTACGAGCAGTACTTC; D gene: .; J gene: TRBJ2-7; clone size: many; V gene: TRBV28
CDR3 protein: CASSLREYNEQFF; CDR3 DNA: TGCGCCAGCAGCTTGAGGGAGTACAATGAGCAGTTCTTC; D gene: .; J gene: TRBJ2-1; clone size: .; V gene: TRBV5-1
CDR3 protein: CASSLYGVEETQYF; CDR3 DNA: TGTGCCAGCAGCTTATATGGGGTGGAGGAGACCCAGTACTTC; D gene: .; J gene: TRBJ2-5; clone size: .; V gene: TRBV7-2
CDR3 protein: CASSLSLGEQYF; CDR3 DNA: TGTGCCAGCAGTTTATCTCTGGGGGAGCAGTACTTC; D gene: .; J gene: TRBJ2-7; clone size: many; V gene: TRBV12-3/TRBV12-4
CDR3 protein: CASSKTGTAFQETQYF; CDR3 DNA: TGTGCCAGCAGCAAAACCGGGACAGCTTTTCAAGAGACCCAGTACTTC; D gene: TRBD1; J gene: TRBJ2-5; clone size: many; V gene: TRBV7-2
CDR3 protein: CSVYNTGQGAADTQYF; CDR3 DNA: TGCAGCGTTTACAACACGGGACAGGGGGCAGCAGATACGCAGTATTTT; D gene: TRBD1; J gene: TRBJ2-3; clone size: .; V gene: TRBV29-1
CDR3 protein: CASSDPNIGELFF; CDR3 DNA: TGTGCCAGCAGCGATCCGAATATCGGGGAGCTGTTTTTT; D gene: .; J gene: TRBJ2-2; clone size: few; V gene: TRBV7-9
CDR3 protein: CASSLVGTSGFEQFF; CDR3 DNA: TGTGCCAGCAGCTTAGTCGGGACTAGCGGGTTTGAGCAGTTCTTC; D gene: TRBD2; J gene: TRBJ2-1; clone size: many; V gene: TRBV7-2
CDR3 protein: CASREYGSAQYF; CDR3 DNA: TGTGCCAGCAGGGAGTATGGTTCAGCGCAGTATTTT; D gene: .; J gene: TRBJ2-3; clone size: many; V gene: TRBV6-2/TRBV6-3
CDR3 protein: CASSIAEAYEQYF; CDR3 DNA: TGTGCCAGCAGTATCGCCGAGGCCTACGAGCAGTACTTC; D gene: .; J gene: TRBJ2-7; clone size: .; V gene: TRBV12-3/TRBV12-4
CDR3 protein: CASSLEGAAYEQYF; CDR3 DNA: TGCGCCAGCAGCTTGGAGGGGGCGGCCTACGAGCAGTACTTC; D gene: TRBD1; J gene: TRBJ2-7; clone size: many; V gene: TRBV5-1
CDR3 protein: CASSYRGANEKLFF; CDR3 DNA: TGTGCCAGCAGTTACCGAGGTGCTAATGAAAAACTGTTTTTT; D gene: .; J gene: TRBJ1-4; clone size: few; V gene: TRBV12-3/TRBV12-4
CDR3 protein: CASGRDGMNTEAFF; CDR3 DNA: TGCGCCAGCGGCCGGGACGGAATGAACACTGAAGCTTTCTTT; D gene: .; J gene: TRBJ1-1; clone size: .; V gene: TRBV5-1
CDR3 protein: CASRGGTGDPNYGYTF; CDR3 DNA: TGTGCCAGCCGGGGCGGGACAGGGGATCCTAACTATGGCTACACCTTC; D gene: TRBD1; J gene: TRBJ1-2; clone size: many; V gene: TRBV6-1
CDR3 protein: CVSSLNVRTDRGGELFF; CDR3 DNA: TGTGTCAGCAGCTTAAACGTTAGGACAGATAGAGGCGGGGAGCTGTTTTTT; D gene: .; J gene: TRBJ2-2; clone size: .; V gene: TRBV7-6
CDR3 protein: CATASSYEQYF; CDR3 DNA: TGTGCCACCGCGAGCTCCTACGAGCAGTACTTC; D gene: .; J gene: TRBJ2-7; clone size: .; V gene: TRBV6-1
CDR3 protein: CASSLGRGLSTDTQYF; CDR3 DNA: TGTGCCAGCAGCCTCGGAAGGGGGCTGAGCACAGATACGCAGTATTTT; D gene: TRBD1; J gene: TRBJ2-3; clone size: many; V gene: TRBV7-2
CDR3 protein: CASSESAGSYGYTF; CDR3 DNA: TGTGCCAGCAGTGAATCCGCAGGGAGCTATGGCTACACCTTC; D gene: .; J gene: TRBJ1-2; clone size: many; V gene: TRBV25-1
CDR3 protein: CASSQDWGGTGNTIYF; CDR3 DNA: TGCGCCAGCAGCCAAGATTGGGGGGGAACCGGAAACACCATATATTTT; D gene: .; J gene: TRBJ1-3; clone size: few; V gene: TRBV4-3
CDR3 protein: CASSQGTGGNQPQHF; CDR3 DNA: TGTGCCAGCAGCCAAGGGACAGGGGGCAATCAGCCCCAGCATTTT; D gene: TRBD1; J gene: TRBJ1-5; clone size: many; V gene: TRBV3-1
CDR3 protein: CASSPGTSGGVGKSYNEQFF; CDR3 DNA: TGCGCCAGCAGCCCCGGGACTAGCGGGGGAGTGGGAAAATCCTACAATGAGCAGTTCTTC; D gene: TRBD2; J gene: TRBJ2-1; clone size: many; V gene: TRBV4-1
CDR3 protein: CSAEPPGTEAFF; CDR3 DNA: TGCAGCGCAGAGCCCCCGGGCACTGAAGCTTTCTTT; D gene: .; J gene: TRBJ1-1; clone size: many; V gene: TRBV29-1
CDR3 protein: CASTWGGSLNTEAFF; CDR3 DNA: TGTGCCAGCACCTGGGGAGGGAGTTTGAACACTGAAGCTTTCTTT; D gene: .; J gene: TRBJ1-1; clone size: .; V gene: TRBV12-3/TRBV12-4